Below, 30 T cell receptor beta chains from the same sample are listed, as sequenced in a study of Tregs in tolerant kidney transplant recipients. Here immunoSEQ multiplex PCR was the method, and the copy in TCRdb shows in-frame clones only, minus some. The table lists fewer than 150,000 clones, about 91% of them singletons. Sequenced: CD4+ T cells from blood. These receptors came from a human donor in good health.

This clone has just one count. The V and J genes are TRBV6-1 and TRBJ1-1; tentative D call: TRBD1 (5 bases). This CDR3 comprises 14 residues. With 7 bases removed from V and 7 bases from J, the gap between germline ends came to 19 bases. Germline CDR1 and CDR2: MNHNS and SASEGT. CDR3 protein: CASTRGGAQNEAFF. The CDR3 DNA reads TGTGCCAGCACCCGGGGTGGGGCGCAGAATGAAGCTTTCTTT.

The V call is TRBV6-1, the J call TRBJ2-7, with D perhaps TRBD2 (6 bases). Deletions cut 1 base from V and 5 bases from J, with 15 bases between. Germline CDR1 MNHNS, CDR2 SASEGT. The CDR3 extends over 15 amino acids. CDR3 sequence: CASSEGGRLLDEQYF. Here the CDR3 DNA reads TGTGCCAGCAGTGAAGGAGGGAGGCTTCTGGACGAGCAGTACTTC.

The chain joins TRBV6-1 to TRBJ1-3; D gene ambiguous. Germline V CDR1 and CDR2: MNHNS, SASEGT. The germline V and J ends were trimmed by 7 bases and 0 bases, with 7 bases remaining between them. The CDR3 loop spans 13 amino acids. The CDR3 DNA reads as TGTGCCAGCACCCCGAGCTCTGGAAACACCATATATTTT. This codes for CASTPSSGNTIYF.

The rearrangement uses TRBV11-3 and TRBJ2-3; no clear D gene. The germline V and J ends were trimmed by 1 base and 2 bases, with 13 bases remaining between them. The germline V gene has CDR1 SGHNT and CDR2 YENEEA. The CDR3 length is 16 residues. The CDR3: CASSLGLGPYTDTQYF. DNA of the CDR3: TGTGCCAGCAGCTTAGGGTTGGGTCCTTACACAGATACGCAGTATTTT.

This sequence joins TRBV7-6 and TRBJ1-3; D unresolved. The CDR3 length is 18 residues. Germline lookup yields CDR1 SGHVS and CDR2 FNYEAQ. Trimming stripped 2 bases from V and 0 bases from J, with 17 bases between. In nucleotides, the CDR3 is TGTGCCAGCAGCTTATCCCCTCAGAGTACTTACTCTGGAAACACCATATATTTT. This encodes CASSLSPQSTYSGNTIYF. Filled out from reference TRBV7-6 and TRBJ1-3, the complete variable domain reads GAGVSQSPRYKVTKRGQDVALRCDPISGHVSLYWYRQALGQGPEFLTYFNYEAQQDKSGLPNDRFSAERPEGSISTLTIQRTEQRDSAMYRCASSLSPQSTYSGNTIYFGEGSWLTVV.

The chain recombines TRBV6-6 with TRBJ1-1, with D unclear. The germline V gene has CDR1 MNHNY and CDR2 SVGAGI (reference sequence). Trimming cost V 2 bases and J 7 bases, with 5 bases left between them. This CDR3 region has 11 residues. CDR3 amino acids: CASSYDSEAFF. For the CDR3, the DNA is TGTGCCAGCAGTTACGATAGTGAAGCTTTCTTT.

The CDR3: CASSLAPSTEAFF. The CDR3 DNA is TGTGCCAGCAGCCTAGCCCCTTCCACTGAAGCTTTCTTT. V gene TRBV5-8 combines with J gene TRBJ1-1; D call uncertain. The CDR3 loop spans 13 amino acids. Trimming took off 4 bases at V and 4 bases at J, with 11 bases between the two ends. The germline V gene encodes CDR1 SGHTS and CDR2 YDEGEE.

The V gene is TRBV7-9, the J gene TRBJ2-1; 15 bases are a match to TRBD2. CDR3 length: 18 amino acids. Germline trimming cut 4 bases from V and 1 base from J; bases unmatched to any gene: 5. Germline-derived CDR1 and CDR2 are SEHNR and FQNEAQ (reference sequence). CDR3 amino acids: CASSSGTSGRNSYNEQFF. The CDR3 DNA reads as TGTGCCAGCAGCTCCGGGACTAGCGGGAGGAATTCCTACAATGAGCAGTTCTTC.

The rearrangement joins TRBV7-2 to TRBJ1-4; D uncertain. CDR1 and CDR2 from the germline V gene are SGHTA and FQGNSA. The CDR3 length is 13 residues. The germline V and J ends were trimmed by 5 bases and 4 bases, with 8 bases remaining between them. Here the CDR3 reads CASSRVINEKLFF. The DNA of the CDR3 is TGTGCCAGCAGCCGGGTCATTAATGAAAAACTGTTTTTT.

V gene TRBV10-2 combines with J gene TRBJ2-7; TRBD1 is a possible D gene (6 bases). This CDR3 is built from 12 residues. Germline V gene sequence: CDR1 WSHSY, CDR2 SAAADI. The V end lost 5 bases, the J end lost 4 bases, and 9 bases lay between the germline ends. CDR3 loop: CASSHRAYEQYF. The CDR3 DNA reads as TGCGCCAGCAGTCACAGGGCGTACGAGCAGTACTTC.

J is TRBJ1-1 and V is TRBV19; 7 positions agree with TRBD1. The CDR3 extends over 17 amino acids. Germline trimming cut 6 bases from V and 0 bases from J; bases unmatched to any gene: 13. The germline V gene has CDR1 LNHDA and CDR2 SQIVND (reference sequence). The DNA of the CDR3 is TGTGCCAGTAGCACCCCGCGTGGGACAGACCTGAACACTGAAGCTTTCTTT. It yields the protein CASSTPRGTDLNTEAFF.

The rearrangement uses TRBV6-5 and TRBJ1-3; D uncertain. V was shortened by 6 bases and J by 4 bases, with 7 bases between the two germline ends. The CDR3 runs 12 residues. CDR1 is MNHEY, CDR2 SVGAGI, per germline. CDR3 in amino acids: CASRRAGNTIYF. As DNA, the CDR3 is TGTGCCAGCAGACGGGCAGGAAACACCATATATTTT.

This sequence joins TRBV6-5 and TRBJ1-1, with D tentatively TRBD1 (5 bases). Germline V gene sequence: CDR1 MNHEY, CDR2 SVGAGI. The CDR3 spans 13 residues. Deletions cut 7 bases from V and 3 bases from J, with 12 bases between. The CDR3: CASTRWGDTEAFF. CDR3 nucleotide sequence: TGTGCCAGCACGAGATGGGGGGACACTGAAGCTTTCTTT.

The chain combines TRBV5-1 with TRBJ1-1; 8 positions match TRBD1. This CDR3 has 14 amino acids. Germline CDR1 and CDR2: SGHRS and YFSETQ. V lost 1 base and J lost 3; bases outside the gene matches: 2. CDR3 protein: CASSLLGQDTEAFF. The CDR3 DNA follows: TGCGCCAGCAGCTTGCTGGGACAGGACACTGAAGCTTTCTTT.

The gene calls are TRBV4-2 and TRBJ1-2, with TRBD1 as a possible D gene (6 bases). The germline gives CDR1 LGHNA, CDR2 YNFKEQ. The CDR3 runs 13 residues. The V gene lost 1 base and the J gene lost 3 bases, with 6 bases spanning the gap. The CDR3 DNA reads as TGTGCCAGCAGCCAAGGACAGGACTATGGCTACACCTTC. Its translation: CASSQGQDYGYTF.

V usage is TRBV19 and J usage is TRBJ2-2, with D possibly TRBD1 on 5 matching bases. The CDR3 has 15 residues. Germline values: CDR1 LNHDA, CDR2 SQIVND (reference sequence). V lost 2 bases, J lost 3 bases, and 10 bases lay in between. CDR3 sequence: CASSIQGRYTGELFF. CDR3 DNA: TGTGCCAGTAGTATACAGGGTCGGTACACCGGGGAGCTGTTTTTT.

This clone was detected only a few times. The gene calls are TRBV25-1 and TRBJ1-1; perhaps TRBD1 as D (6 bases). Germline V gene data show CDR1 as MGHDK and CDR2 as SYGVNS. The CDR3 has 15 amino acids. Trimming pared 4 bases from V and 1 base from J, leaving 13 bases between. CDR3 in amino acids: CASSGDRPPNTEAFF. CDR3 DNA: TGTGCCAGCAGTGGAGACAGGCCGCCGAACACTGAAGCTTTCTTT.

V usage is TRBV5-5 and J usage is TRBJ1-5; 8 bases fit TRBD1. From germline, CDR1 is SGHKS and CDR2 YYEKEE (reference sequence). This CDR3 has 15 amino acids. V was clipped by 4 bases and J by 6 bases; unmatched bases: 9. The CDR3 here is CASSIRAGGAQPQHF. CDR3 sequence (DNA): TGTGCCAGCAGCATCCGGGCAGGGGGCGCTCAGCCCCAGCATTTT.

The V call is TRBV19, the J call TRBJ2-2, with 8 bases matching TRBD2. In germline, CDR1 is LNHDA, CDR2 SQIVND (reference sequence). The CDR3 loop spans 17 amino acids. V shed 0 bases and J 1 base; nucleotides not matched to a gene: 4. This CDR3 is CASSIDKRGLNTGELFF. CDR3 in DNA: TGTGCCAGTAGTATAGACAAGCGGGGGTTGAACACCGGGGAGCTGTTTTTT.

The CDR3 spells CAIRQLLNTEAFF. CDR3 DNA: TGTGCCATCAGACAGCTCTTGAACACTGAAGCTTTCTTT. V and J are TRBV10-3 and TRBJ1-1; D is undetermined. Germline values: CDR1 ENHRY, CDR2 SYGVKD. V lost 6 bases, J lost 0 bases, and 8 bases lay in between. The CDR3 contains 13 residues.

This clone was detected a few times. The chain employs TRBV2 and TRBJ1-1, with TRBD1 as a possible D gene (5 bases). CDR3 size: 12 residues. Germline V gene lookup returns CDR1 SNHLY and CDR2 FYNNEI. Trimming removed 6 bases at V and 7 bases at J, with 12 bases between. In DNA, the CDR3 is TGTGCCAGCAGAAGGCAGGACAATGAAGCTTTCTTT. Translated, it gives CASRRQDNEAFF.

V is TRBV6-5 and J is TRBJ1-6; the D is unclear. The CDR3 is made up of 13 amino acids. The ends were cut back, 10 bases at V and 0 bases at J, with 7 bases in the middle. Per germline, CDR1 MNHEY and CDR2 SVGAGI. Here the CDR3 DNA reads TGTGCCACCAAGAGCTCCTATAATTCACCCCTCCACTTT. Encoded protein: CATKSSYNSPLHF.

The J gene is TRBJ2-1, the V gene TRBV7-9; 12 bases map to TRBD2. This CDR3 has 18 residues. With 5 bases clipped from V and 7 bases from J, the junction kept 15 bases outside the gene matches. CDR1 SEHNR and CDR2 FQNEAQ come from the germline V gene (reference sequence). The chain's CDR3 is CASSLYPIGLAGSNEQFF. The CDR3 DNA reads as TGTGCCAGCAGCCTATACCCTATCGGACTAGCGGGGTCAAATGAGCAGTTCTTC.

V is TRBV5-6 and J is TRBJ1-5, with D possibly matching TRBD1 (6 bases). V lost 4 bases and J 7 bases, leaving 15 bases between the germline ends. The CDR3 has 14 amino acids. Germline values: CDR1 SGHDT, CDR2 YYEEEE. The CDR3 DNA reads TGTGCCAGCAGCGCTACAGGGTCAGGGCAGCCCCAGCATTTT. Its translation: CASSATGSGQPQHF.

This rearrangement joins TRBV7-9 to TRBJ2-3, with D perhaps matching TRBD2 (5 bases). This CDR3 has 18 residues. Germline V lookup: CDR1 SEHNR, CDR2 FQNEAQ (reference sequence). The V end lost 3 bases, the J end lost 0 bases, and 19 bases lay between the germline ends. The CDR3 nucleotides read TGTGCCAGCAGCTTCCCTTTAGGAGGAATCTCTAGCACAGATACGCAGTATTTT. Residues: CASSFPLGGISSTDTQYF.

There are a few counts of this clone. The chain has TRBV7-2 and TRBJ1-1; D ambiguous. The CDR3 totals 13 residues. Trimming pared 3 bases from V and 4 bases from J, leaving 9 bases between. Germline V gene lookup returns CDR1 SGHTA and CDR2 FQGNSA. CDR3 region: CASSFAGSTEAFF. As DNA, the CDR3 is TGTGCCAGCAGCTTCGCCGGGTCCACTGAAGCTTTCTTT.

The chain uses TRBV6-6 and TRBJ1-3; D gene uncertain. Germline-derived CDR1 and CDR2 are MNHNY and SVGAGI (reference sequence). V was trimmed by 5 bases and J by 0 bases, leaving 11 bases between them. CDR3 size: 15 residues. CDR3 coding DNA: TGTGCCAGCAGTCATATCTCGAACTCTGGAAACACCATATATTTT. Amino acid sequence: CASSHISNSGNTIYF.

The chain links TRBV18 to TRBJ1-6; D remains unclear. Germline V gene lookup returns CDR1 KGHSH and CDR2 LQKENI. CDR3 length equals 14 residues. Trimming left V 0 bases short and J 6 bases short, with 6 bases between. The CDR3 DNA is TGTGCCAGCTCACCACCGGTCGTTAATTCACCCCTCCACTTT. This gives the protein CASSPPVVNSPLHF.

A word on this clone: The same CDR3 can be traced to other DNA sequences in this sample. The V call is TRBV5-4, the J call TRBJ2-6; tentative D call: TRBD1 (6 bases). CDR1 and CDR2 from the germline V gene are SGHNT and YYREEE (reference sequence). V was shortened by 4 bases and J by 0 bases, with 11 bases between the two germline ends. The CDR3 spans 16 residues. The CDR3 DNA reads TGTGCCAGCAGCCCGACAGGATCCTCTGGGGCCAACGTCCTGACTTTC. Translation gives CASSPTGSSGANVLTF.

This clone was seen only a few times. This chain joins TRBV4-1 and TRBJ1-1; the D gene is possibly TRBD1 (6 bases). Germline-derived CDR1 and CDR2 are MGHRA and YSYEKL. This CDR3 spans 15 amino acids. V lost 2 bases and J lost 9, with 19 bases in between. Here the CDR3 DNA reads TGCGCCAGCAGCCAAAGTGGGGGCGGAGACAACAAAGCTTTCTTT. Translating gives CASSQSGGGDNKAFF.